These T cell receptor beta chains were read from a single sample in a study of shared clonotypes between healthy human individuals. The protocol was immunoSEQ multiplex PCR, while the TCRdb copy is restricted to in-frame clones and leaves out a portion. The sample contains roughly 2.4 million clones, approximately 94% of which appear only once. Sequenced material: naive CD4+ T cells sorted from blood. The receptors here all came from a young man in good health. Both conserved end residues are trimmed from each CDR3.

ASSLMGSDRISTEAF TRBJ1-1 TRBV5-1
ASSQDTSNYGYT TRBJ1-2 TRBV5-4
ASSQTDSSPLY TRBJ2-3 TRBV6-6
ASSPSGTGGTEAF TRBJ1-1 TRBV18
ASSLGDSWSSYNEQF TRBJ2-1 TRBV7-9
AWREGKTYGYT TRBJ1-2 TRBV30
ASSYSRLAKETQY TRBJ2-5 TRBV6-6
ASSTPGGPRSYEQY TRBJ2-7 TRBV6-6
ASSPTRAALSTNEKLF TRBJ1-4 TRBV27
ASSQDLGSQASQPQH TRBJ1-5 TRBV4-1
ATQGHASNQQY TRBJ2-7 TRBV10-3
ASIAGGANTEAF TRBJ1-1 TRBV2
ASSLDSQGLTGELF TRBJ2-2 TRBV5-1
ASRGGNQPQH TRBJ1-5 TRBV6-1
SVDVGGENIQY TRBJ2-4 TRBV29-1
ASSLEGRMNTEAF TRBJ1-1 TRBV5-1
ASSAGEGEGADTQY TRBJ2-3 TRBV9
ASSEAGQGRSPLH TRBJ1-6 TRBV6-1
ASSPLGGASGHYGYT TRBJ1-2 TRBV4-2
ASSDRARGAF TRBJ1-1 TRBV19
ASSPRTGAGSGYT TRBJ1-2 TRBV7-9
ASSLTGMNTEAF TRBJ1-1 TRBV5-4
ASSPDRGSYEQY TRBJ2-7 TRBV19
ASSLAGALNEQF TRBJ2-1 TRBV6-6
ASSLERVGNEQY TRBJ2-7 TRBV5-1
ASSQMSGSGEF TRBJ2-1 TRBV9
ASSVGGTGQGAGTGELF TRBJ2-2 TRBV9
AWSAPATSYEQY TRBJ2-7 TRBV30
AISESQGPYGYT TRBJ1-2 TRBV10-3
ASSDGLSYGYT TRBJ1-2 TRBV7-3
ASSFYRGSTEAF TRBJ1-1 TRBV11-2
ASQGLATTAATQY TRBJ2-3 TRBV25-1